This T cell receptor (beta chain) was sequenced in a study of blood T cell repertoires in COVID-19. Study-level information: The United States, Italy and Spain were the sources of the acute and convalescent COVID-19 samples. T cells, B-cell-depleted T cells, or PBMCs supplied cDNA or gDNA.

V lost 3 bases to trimming and J lost 2 bases, with 13 bases between them. The CDR3 runs to 16 residues. CDR1 is KGHSH and CDR2 is LQKENI in the germline V gene. Assay: immunoSEQ multiplex PCR; the TCRdb copy retains only in-frame clones and omits some. The data hold roughly 330,000 clones, with roughly 86% observed a single time. The study drew participants aged about 18 to 90 years from some 24 US areas. The receptor comes from a woman aged 25 to 39 who had recovered from COVID-19. Sequencing was done on a sample of PBMCs or T cells enriched from blood (not recorded which). The rearrangement links TRBV18 to TRBJ2-2, with a tentative D call TRBD1 (5 bases). CDR3 amino acids: CASSPITTENTGELFF. In DNA form, the CDR3 reads TGTGCCAGCTCACCTATAACGACAGAAAACACCGGGGAGCTGTTTTTT.